This T cell receptor (beta chain) was profiled in a study of cytomegalovirus exposure and HLA in healthy donors. Study outcomes and limitations: As was reported, the classifier diagnosed cytomegalovirus status with high specificity and sensitivity. Associated with cytomegalovirus, according to the listing, were approximately 160 TCR beta chains.

V was shortened by 0 bases and J by 5 bases, with 19 bases between the two germline ends. Germline values: CDR1 MRHNA, CDR2 SNTAGT. This CDR3 has 17 residues. The repertoire was sequenced with immunoSEQ multiplex PCR; TCRdb's copy has only in-frame clones and lacks some. The profile shows 140,000 or so clones, roughly 89% of them singletons. Worth noting for this clone: Its specificity is not known.

The sequence was collected from a woman younger than 35 in good health and CMV-seropositive. The sequenced sample was PBMCs. V and J are TRBV6-4 and TRBJ2-5; possibly TRBD2 for D (6 bases). This CDR3 is CASSDSTTTAGLETQYF. The CDR3 DNA sequence: TGTGCCAGCAGTGACTCGACCACGACGGCGGGGCTGGAGACCCAGTACTTC.